This TCR beta chain was captured by sequencing in a study of T cell changes during pregnancy in multiple sclerosis (dated by TCRdb to about 2019). In terms of the full investigation: Changes in the T cell repertoire over the course of pregnancy were examined in this study in women with multiple sclerosis.

CDR1 and CDR2, looked up from the germline V gene (reference sequence), are LNHNV and YYDKDF. The CDR3 goes from the cysteine to the phenylalanine over 15 residues. Of the read, only the CDR3 DNA is kept; its 45 bases are in frame from base 1. At the junction V is shortened by 0 bases and J by 6 bases, with 12 bases in between. With respect to this clone: The clone's antigen remains unknown. The record has no base qualities; no much larger clone is one base away.

Libraries were made using the immunoSEQ multiplex PCR assay. TCRdb took over this immuneACCESS table, retaining in-frame rearrangements with V and J assigned. Such tables are incomplete; in checked studies, under half of the missing clones stem from an unresolved V gene, and the remainder is unexplained. This sample comprises under 40,000 clones, 85% to 95% of them detected only once. The ten largest make up around 8.3% of the sample. Rearrangement joined TRBV15 to TRBJ1-5; possibly the D gene is TRBD1, per 6 matching bases. This material consisted of CD8+ T cells from peripheral blood mononuclear cells, taken in the third trimester of pregnancy. This TCR derives from a female donor with multiple sclerosis, enrolled in a pregnancy study. The CDR3 sequence is CATSRDRGAGQPQHF. The DNA is as follows: TGTGCCACCAGCAGAGATCGGGGGGCGGGTCAGCCCCAGCATTTT.